This T cell receptor beta chain is from a study of blood T cell repertoires in COVID-19. Across the study: PBMCs, B-cell-depleted T cells, or T cells were the source of the cDNA or gDNA that made up the material.

Germline-derived CDR1 and CDR2 are LNHDA and SQIVND (reference sequence). This CDR3 is 20 amino acids long. V shed 4 bases and J shed 0 bases, with 27 bases lying between them. Some clones are missing from TCRdb's copy, which holds only in-frame ones; the method was immunoSEQ multiplex PCR. This table has fewer than 90,000 clones, 90% to 95% appearing once. The sequence was obtained from a human donor with active COVID-19. The donor label of this sample is uncertain. Sequencing input: peripheral blood. The rearrangement uses TRBV19 and TRBJ1-2; D gene uncertain. The CDR3 nucleotides are TGTGCCAGTAGTACCCGAACGACAAGCGTACGTTTACTAGCTAACTATGGCTACACCTTC. This sequence encodes CASSTRTTSVRLLANYGYTF.